There are many counts of the clone carrying this TCR beta chain. The source of the sample is a study of human T cells and chemical hapten exposure. About the study: Alopecia areata, totalis or universalis affected patients, mainly female.

The CDR3 loop spans 15 amino acids. CDR1 and CDR2 (germline): MNHEY, SVGEGT. V trimming: 4 bases; J trimming: 3 bases; junction bases outside the gene matches: 7. Time point noted: pre-sensitization, week 0. As for treatment: therapeutic diphenylcyclopropenone sensitization with weekly scalp DPC. TCRdb used MiXCR to reprocess the RACE reads, holding one entry per CDR3 protein. The repertoire has under 400,000 distinct CDR3 sequences, 5.1% of them found once; the top ten carry just over 2.5%. The specimen comprised whole blood, sampled in connection with sensitization to the hapten diphenylcyclopropenone (DPC). The receptor's source is a woman aged 45-65 years with alopecia areata. Some clones in this sample may be carry-over from other donors' samples. V usage is TRBV6-2 or TRBV6-3 and J usage is TRBJ2-5; 8 bases agree with TRBD1. The CDR3 loop reads CASSSQRTGKETQYF. In nucleotides, the CDR3 is TGTGCCAGCAGTTCCCAGCGGACAGGGAAAGAGACCCAGTACTTC.